Shown below are 22 T cell receptor beta chains from a single sample sequenced in a study of cytomegalovirus exposure and HLA in healthy donors. Primers included in the PCR were 60 Vbeta and 13 Jbeta primers. Data came from immunoSEQ multiplex PCR; TCRdb stores just in-frame clones and leaves some out. Of hundreds of thousands of clones listed, about 80% are singletons. Sequenced input: PBMCs. Receptors originate from an older woman in good health and CMV-seropositive.

This chain uses TRBV2 with TRBJ1-1, with D maybe TRBD1 (6 bases). From germline, CDR1 is SNHLY and CDR2 FYNNEI. CDR3 length equals 13 residues. V gave up 5 bases and J gave up 3 bases, with 10 bases separating them. The CDR3 DNA reads TGTGCCAGCAGTATGCGACAGGACACTGAAGCTTTCTTT. This encodes CASSMRQDTEAFF.

The chain carries TRBV7-2 and TRBJ2-7; the match to TRBD2 covers 11 bases. Germline values: CDR1 SGHTA, CDR2 FQGNSA. The CDR3 sequence is 16 residues long. V shed 0 bases, J shed 4 bases, and the junction held 5 bases outside the gene matches. CDR3 nucleotides: TGTGCCAGCAGCTTAGCCCTTAGCGGGGGGGGTTACGAGCAGTACTTC. Translated, it gives CASSLALSGGGYEQYF.

V usage is TRBV19 and J usage is TRBJ2-2, with a tentative D call TRBD1 (5 bases). V shed 5 bases and J shed 0 bases, with 16 bases lying between them. The CDR3 is 17 residues long. Germline CDR1 LNHDA, CDR2 SQIVND (reference sequence). Written as DNA, the CDR3 is TGTGCCAGTAGTGACGACAGAAGGCTCGCGAACACCGGGGAGCTGTTTTTT. Translated: CASSDDRRLANTGELFF.

The chain combines TRBV4-3 with TRBJ2-7; 13 bases are shared with TRBD2. The CDR3 is made up of 16 amino acids. Germline CDR1 LGHNA, CDR2 YSLEER. The trim removed 4 bases at V and 7 bases at J, leaving 10 bases unmatched. CDR3 protein: CASSPTGTSGVGEQYF. In nucleotides, the CDR3 is TGCGCCAGCAGCCCGACGGGGACTAGCGGGGTTGGGGAGCAGTACTTC.

This clone was picked up a small number of times. CDR3 DNA sequence: TGTGCCAGCAGCGTCCGGGGGGACTACGAGCAGTACTTC. Translating gives CASSVRGDYEQYF. V is TRBV5-6 and J is TRBJ2-7; TRBD2 matches at 7 bases. This CDR3 has 13 residues. J lost 3 bases, V lost 4 bases, and 4 bases had no gene match. Germline V lookup: CDR1 SGHDT, CDR2 YYEEEE.

This chain uses TRBV4-1 with TRBJ1-2; no clear D. Trimming took 0 bases from V and 6 from J, leaving 8 bases between them. Germline-derived CDR1 and CDR2 are MGHRA and YSYEKL. The CDR3 totals 13 residues. The CDR3 here is CASSQEGRHGYTF. CDR3 bases: TGCGCCAGCAGCCAAGAGGGGAGGCATGGCTACACCTTC.

The gene calls are TRBV30 and TRBJ1-2; D possibly corresponds to TRBD1 (6 bases). The CDR3 has 13 amino acids. V shed 1 base and J shed 5 bases, with 11 bases lying between them. The germline V gene has CDR1 GTSNPN and CDR2 SVGIG (reference sequence). The CDR3 protein is CAWSEGGRYGYTF. In nucleotides, the CDR3 is TGTGCCTGGAGTGAGGGGGGGAGGTATGGCTACACCTTC.

V is TRBV7-8 and J is TRBJ1-2; 7 bases line up with TRBD1. The length of the CDR3 is 13 residues. Germline CDR1 is SGHVS and CDR2 is FQNEAQ. The V gene end was trimmed by 5 bases and the J gene end by 7 bases; junction bases not matched to a gene: 7. The CDR3 DNA reads as TGTGCCAGCAGCAACGACAGGGTTAGTGGCTACACCTTC. Protein sequence: CASSNDRVSGYTF.

The rearrangement uses TRBV5-1 and TRBJ2-6; a possible D gene is TRBD2 (5 bases). Trimming stripped 2 bases from V and 2 bases from J, with 8 bases between. The CDR3 has 15 amino acids. Looked up from germline, CDR1 is SGHRS and CDR2 is YFSETQ. DNA for the CDR3: TGCGCCAGCAGCTTACTAGGGCCTGGGGCCAACGTCCTGACTTTC. It is translated as CASSLLGPGANVLTF.

The chain is built from TRBV4-1 and TRBJ1-6; D is unresolved. Trimming pared 4 bases from V and 1 base from J, leaving 8 bases between. Germline V lookup: CDR1 MGHRA, CDR2 YSYEKL. The length of the CDR3 is 15 residues. DNA for the CDR3: TGCGCCAGCAGCCCCCGGGAGTCCTATAATTCACCCCTCCACTTT. Translation: CASSPRESYNSPLHF.

J is TRBJ1-1 and V is TRBV30; 8 bases line up with TRBD1. V gave up 0 bases and J gave up 4 bases; unmatched junction bases: 10. The CDR3 contains 16 residues. Per the germline V gene, CDR1 is GTSNPN and CDR2 is SVGIG (reference sequence). As DNA, the CDR3 is TGTGCCTGGAGTGTACGGCCAGGGGGCGCCGGCACTGAAGCTTTCTTT. The encoded protein is CAWSVRPGGAGTEAFF.

In its sample, this clone was seen a few times. V gene TRBV5-1 combines with J gene TRBJ2-5, with a possible D match to TRBD2 (6 bases). From germline, CDR1 is SGHRS and CDR2 YFSETQ. The CDR3 sequence is 13 residues long. The ends were cut back, 4 bases at V and 4 bases at J, with 11 bases in the middle. CDR3 nucleotide sequence: TGCGCCAGCAGCAACGGGGGAGGAGAGACCCAGTACTTC. This gives the protein CASSNGGGETQYF.

The sample holds a few counts of this clone. This chain links TRBV28 with TRBJ1-2; 9 bases align to TRBD1. This CDR3 contains 14 residues. V shed 6 bases and J 8 bases; nucleotides not matched to a gene: 10. Germline CDR1 reads MDHEN; CDR2 reads SYDVKM. The CDR3 coding sequence is TGTGCCAGCAGCCTGGACAGGGGCCGGGGGGGCTACACCTTC. Encoded protein: CASSLDRGRGGYTF.

The chain joins TRBV6-5 to TRBJ2-7; TRBD1 agrees at 7 bases. V dropped 5 bases and J dropped 2; count of bases not matched to a gene: 9. This CDR3 comprises 15 residues. Germline V CDR1 and CDR2: MNHEY, SVGAGI. The CDR3 DNA reads TGTGCCAGCAGTCCACGAACAGGGGTAGCCTACGAGCAGTACTTC. Protein sequence: CASSPRTGVAYEQYF.

This clone was seen more than once but under ten times. The chain uses TRBV19 and TRBJ2-3; TRBD2 is a possible D gene (6 bases). CDR1 LNHDA and CDR2 SQIVND come from the germline V gene (reference sequence). Between the trimmed V and J ends, which lost 6 bases and 1 base, there was a span of 14 bases. CDR3 size: 15 residues. The DNA of the CDR3 is TGTGCCAGTAGCGAAGTGGCTAGCGGCACAGATACGCAGTATTTT. This encodes CASSEVASGTDTQYF.

Only one count was recorded for this clone. The chain is built from TRBV10-3 and TRBJ2-2, with 7 nucleotides matching TRBD1. After removal of 6 bases from V and 0 bases from J, the junction contained 7 bases not matched to a gene. The germline V gene has CDR1 ENHRY and CDR2 SYGVKD. The CDR3 contains 16 residues. CDR3 residues: CAISNRDSANTGELFF. The DNA for the CDR3 is TGTGCCATCAGCAACCGGGACAGCGCGAACACCGGGGAGCTGTTTTTT.

In this sample, this clone turned up a few times. The chain uses TRBV7-3 and TRBJ2-1, with TRBD1 matching 7 bases. Germline V gene lookup returns CDR1 SGHTA and CDR2 FQGTGA. With V trimmed by 5 bases and J by 7 bases, 11 bases remained unmatched. This CDR3 has 15 amino acids. Here the CDR3 reads CASSRGRQGKNEQFF. The CDR3 bases are TGTGCCAGCAGCCGCGGCCGACAGGGTAAAAATGAGCAGTTCTTC.

This clone was seen a single time. The gene calls are TRBV10-3 and TRBJ2-1, with 8 bases lining up with TRBD1. Trimming cost V 5 bases and J 5 bases; bases outside gene matches: 8. The germline gives CDR1 ENHRY, CDR2 SYGVKD. There are 15 residues in the CDR3. The CDR3 loop is CAISNPGQENNEQFF. CDR3 nucleotides: TGTGCCATCAGTAACCCGGGACAGGAGAACAATGAGCAGTTCTTC.

V is TRBV18 and J is TRBJ1-2; 11 nucleotides line up with TRBD1. CDR3 length equals 17 residues. Germline V gives CDR1 KGHSH, CDR2 LQKENI. The V and J ends lost 4 bases and 2 bases, in that order; junction bases with no gene match: 9. The CDR3 DNA sequence: TGTGCCAGCTCACTAGCCTCCGGGACAGGGGGAAACTATGGCTACACCTTC. Its translation is CASSLASGTGGNYGYTF.

This clone has more than one count but fewer than ten. As DNA, the CDR3 is TGTGCCAGCAGTTGGGACAGTTGGGCTTTCTTT. Translating it yields CASSWDSWAFF. This sequence joins TRBV2 and TRBJ1-1, with TRBD1 matching over 7 bases. Trimming removed 5 bases from V and 11 bases from J; junction bases left unmatched: 5. Germline CDR1 and CDR2: SNHLY and FYNNEI. CDR3 length equals 11 residues.

The chain employs TRBV2 and TRBJ1-5; 9 bases match TRBD1. The germline CDR1 and CDR2 sequences are SNHLY and FYNNEI. V was clipped by 8 bases and J by 6 bases; unmatched bases: 5. This CDR3 is 13 amino acids long. The CDR3 DNA reads TGTGCCAGCTTGGACAGGGGTACTCAGCCCCAGCATTTT. Encoded protein: CASLDRGTQPQHF. The full variable domain, its missing parts supplied by reference TRBV2 and TRBJ1-5, is EPEVTQTPSHQVTQMGQEVILRCVPISNHLYFYWYRQILGQKVEFLVSFYNNEISEKSEIFDDQFSVERPDGSNFTLKIRSTKLEDSAMYFCASLDRGTQPQHFGDGTRLSIL.

The chain recombines TRBV30 with TRBJ2-5, with TRBD1 matching 8 bases. Losses at the gene ends were 4 bases for V and 5 bases for J; bases not matched to a gene: 6. Per the germline V gene, CDR1 is GTSNPN and CDR2 is SVGIG (reference sequence). CDR3 length equals 13 residues. The CDR3 sequence: CAWTQGAWETQYF. CDR3 DNA sequence: TGTGCCTGGACCCAGGGGGCATGGGAGACCCAGTACTTC.